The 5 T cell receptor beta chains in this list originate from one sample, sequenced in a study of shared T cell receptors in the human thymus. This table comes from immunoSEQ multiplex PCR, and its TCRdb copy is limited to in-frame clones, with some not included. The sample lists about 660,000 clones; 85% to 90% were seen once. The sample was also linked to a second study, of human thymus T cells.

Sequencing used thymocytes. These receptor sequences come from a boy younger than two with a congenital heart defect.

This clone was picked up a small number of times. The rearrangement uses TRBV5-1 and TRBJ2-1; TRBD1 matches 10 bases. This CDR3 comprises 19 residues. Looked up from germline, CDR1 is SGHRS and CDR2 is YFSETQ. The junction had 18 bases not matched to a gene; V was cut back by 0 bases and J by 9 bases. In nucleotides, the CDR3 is TGCGCCAGCAGCTTGGTGGGGGGGGACAGGGGCACCATAAGTTCTGAGCAGTTCTTC. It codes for CASSLVGGDRGTISSEQFF.

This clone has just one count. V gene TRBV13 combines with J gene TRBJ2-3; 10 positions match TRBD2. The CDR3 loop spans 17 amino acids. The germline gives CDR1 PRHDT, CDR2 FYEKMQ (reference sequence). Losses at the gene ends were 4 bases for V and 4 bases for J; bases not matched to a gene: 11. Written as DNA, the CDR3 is TGTGCCAGCAGCTCCAGCCAAGCGGGAGGGAGGTCAGATACGCAGTATTTT. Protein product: CASSSSQAGGRSDTQYF.

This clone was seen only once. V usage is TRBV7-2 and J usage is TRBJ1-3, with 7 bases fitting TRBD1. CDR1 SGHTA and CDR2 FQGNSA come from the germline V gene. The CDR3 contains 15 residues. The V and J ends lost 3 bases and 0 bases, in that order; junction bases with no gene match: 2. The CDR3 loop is CASSFNRGSGNTIYF. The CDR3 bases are TGTGCCAGCAGCTTTAACAGGGGCTCTGGAAACACCATATATTTT.

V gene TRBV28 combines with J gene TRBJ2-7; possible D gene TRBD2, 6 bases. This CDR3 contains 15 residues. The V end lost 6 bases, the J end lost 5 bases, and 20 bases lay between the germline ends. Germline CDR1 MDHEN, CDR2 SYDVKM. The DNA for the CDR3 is TGTGCCAGCAGCCCTCCCTACGGGAGCCCGGACGAGCAGTACTTC. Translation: CASSPPYGSPDEQYF.

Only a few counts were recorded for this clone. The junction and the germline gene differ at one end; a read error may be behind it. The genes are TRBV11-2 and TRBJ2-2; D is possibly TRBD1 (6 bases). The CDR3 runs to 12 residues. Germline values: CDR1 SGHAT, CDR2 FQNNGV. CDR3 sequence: CASSQPPTGGLF. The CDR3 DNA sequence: TGTGCCAGCAGCCAACCCCCGACAGGCGGGCTTTTT.